The 24 T cell receptor beta chains listed next were all sequenced from one sample in a study of blood T cell repertoires in COVID-19. TCRdb keeps only in-frame clones here, not all; method: immunoSEQ multiplex PCR. The sample includes approximately 100,000 clones, approximately 82% of them seen just once. Sequencing used peripheral blood. These receptor sequences come from a man between 65 and 80 years old with acute or convalescent COVID-19.

The V gene is TRBV7-3, the J gene TRBJ1-6; 7 nucleotides agree with TRBD1. The CDR3 contains 15 residues. The V and J ends lost 5 bases and 10 bases, in that order; junction bases with no gene match: 11. CDR1 is SGHTA, CDR2 FQGTGA, per germline. CDR3: CASSARQGWESPLHF. The CDR3 nucleotides are TGTGCCAGCAGCGCTAGACAGGGTTGGGAGTCACCCCTCCACTTT.

The J gene is TRBJ1-1, the V gene TRBV5-1; possibly TRBD1 for D (6 bases). Germline values: CDR1 SGHRS, CDR2 YFSETQ. The CDR3 spans 15 residues. V was pared by 0 bases and J by 4 bases, with 13 bases between. The CDR3 is CASSLGGLTGTEAFF. The CDR3 DNA is TGCGCCAGCAGCTTGGGGGGGCTCACGGGCACTGAAGCTTTCTTT.

The rearrangement uses TRBV7-2 and TRBJ2-1, with 9 bases identical to TRBD2. With 2 bases clipped from V and 6 bases from J, the junction kept 8 bases outside the gene matches. Germline lookup yields CDR1 SGHTA and CDR2 FQGNSA. The CDR3 length is 16 residues. The CDR3 DNA reads as TGTGCCAGCAGCTTACGCGGCGGGAGGGCCTCCAATGAGCAGTTCTTC. Translation gives CASSLRGGRASNEQFF. Complete variable domain (other parts from reference TRBV7-2 and TRBJ2-1): GAGVSQSPSNKVTEKGKDVELRCDPISGHTALYWYRQSLGQGLEFLIYFQGNSAPDKSGLPSDRFSAERTGGSVSTLTIQRTQQEDSAVYLCASSLRGGRASNEQFFGPGTRLTVL.

This clone was observed a single time. The chain recombines TRBV3-1 (or the pseudogene TRBV3-2) with TRBJ1-1; D not resolved. The CDR3 runs 14 residues. CDR1 and CDR2 from the germline V gene are LGHDT and YNNKEL (reference sequence). The ends were cut back, 2 bases at V and 1 base at J, with 8 bases in the middle. The chain's CDR3 is CASSQQVSNTEAFF. CDR3 DNA: TGTGCCAGCAGCCAACAGGTCTCGAACACTGAAGCTTTCTTT.

The rearrangement joins TRBV28 to TRBJ1-5, with 9 bases aligning to TRBD1. Germline V CDR1 and CDR2: MDHEN, SYDVKM. This CDR3 comprises 15 residues. After removal of 6 bases from V and 3 bases from J, the junction contained 6 bases not matched to a gene. CDR3 sequence reads: CASRGQGALNQPQHF. In DNA, the CDR3 is TGTGCCAGCAGGGGACAGGGAGCCCTCAATCAGCCCCAGCATTTT.

The genes are TRBV14 and TRBJ1-3; the D is unclear. CDR3 length: 16 residues. V lost 0 bases and J lost 2, with 11 bases in between. Germline assignment: CDR1 SGHDN and CDR2 FVKESK. The CDR3 protein is CASSQETGVAGNTIYF. For the CDR3, the DNA is TGTGCCAGCAGCCAAGAAACCGGGGTGGCTGGAAACACCATATATTTT.

The chain is built from TRBV7-2 and TRBJ1-5, with D maybe TRBD1 (5 bases). The V end was cut by 1 base, the J end by 6 bases, with 16 bases between. Germline V gene data show CDR1 as SGHTA and CDR2 as FQGNSA. The CDR3 covers 16 residues. The DNA for the CDR3 is TGTGCCAGCAGCTTAGGACTAGGGCAGGGATTTCAGCCCCAGCATTTT. As protein: CASSLGLGQGFQPQHF.

The V gene is TRBV28, the J gene TRBJ2-1; D perhaps matches TRBD2 (6 bases). CDR3 length: 17 amino acids. The V end lost 7 bases, the J end lost 9 bases, and 28 bases lay between the germline ends. Germline CDR1 MDHEN, CDR2 SYDVKM. In DNA, the CDR3 is TGTGCCAGCAATCCCCCCACGGGGAGGCCGGGGGTGGGTGAGCAGTTCTTC. Translated: CASNPPTGRPGVGEQFF.

The rearrangement uses TRBV9 and TRBJ2-1, with D possibly TRBD2 on 5 matching bases. The CDR3 is made up of 16 amino acids. V dropped 0 bases and J dropped 2 bases, with 12 bases sitting between them. CDR1 is SGDLS and CDR2 is YYNGEE in the germline V gene. CDR3: CASSVAGNTPYNEQFF. In nucleotides, the CDR3 is TGTGCCAGCAGCGTAGCCGGGAATACCCCCTACAATGAGCAGTTCTTC.

V usage is TRBV4-1 and J usage is TRBJ2-1; weak D call: TRBD2 (5 bases). Germline lookup yields CDR1 MGHRA and CDR2 YSYEKL. The CDR3 covers 13 residues. Trimming took 6 bases from V and 1 from J, leaving 7 bases between them. The CDR3 region has the DNA TGCGCCAGCAGGGGGAGATCCTACAATGAGCAGTTCTTC. Residues: CASRGRSYNEQFF.

J is TRBJ2-3 and V is TRBV6-5, with D perhaps matching TRBD1 (5 bases). Deletions cut 1 base from V and 3 bases from J, with 11 bases between. Germline V gene data show CDR1 as MNHEY and CDR2 as SVGAGI. The CDR3 runs to 15 residues. CDR3 sequence (DNA): TGTGCCAGCAGTTACTTCAAACCAGGGACAGATACGCAGTATTTT. Translating it yields CASSYFKPGTDTQYF.

This rearrangement joins TRBV3-1 (or the pseudogene TRBV3-2) to TRBJ1-2; D is unclear. The CDR3 totals 12 residues. Trimming left V 1 base short and J 5 bases short, with 5 bases between. The germline V gene encodes CDR1 LGHDT and CDR2 YNNKEL (reference sequence). For the CDR3, the DNA is TGTGCCAGCAGCCAAGGCGAGTATGGCTACACCTTC. Translated: CASSQGEYGYTF.

The gene calls are TRBV19 and TRBJ1-2, with 8 bases lining up with TRBD1. V trimming: 3 bases; J trimming: 2 bases; junction bases outside the gene matches: 5. The CDR3 is 15 residues long. From germline, CDR1 is LNHDA and CDR2 SQIVND (reference sequence). CDR3: CASSIPGGRNYGYTF. CDR3 nucleotide sequence: TGTGCCAGTAGTATCCCAGGGGGCCGAAACTATGGCTACACCTTC.

The chain uses TRBV29-1 and TRBJ1-1; 8 bases line up with TRBD1. Germline V CDR1 and CDR2: SQVTM, ANQGSEA. V lost 8 bases, J lost 1 base, and 6 bases stayed unmatched. This CDR3 contains 13 residues. The CDR3 here is CSTRTGSNTEAFF. Here the CDR3 DNA reads TGCAGCACCCGGACAGGGTCGAACACTGAAGCTTTCTTT.

This chain joins TRBV7-2 and TRBJ1-6; unclear D gene. The ends were cut back, 0 bases at V and 6 bases at J, with 15 bases in the middle. CDR1 is SGHTA, CDR2 FQGNSA, per germline. This CDR3 contains 17 residues. CDR3 in amino acids: CASSLALPAQPNSPLHF. The CDR3, as DNA: TGTGCCAGCAGCTTAGCGCTGCCAGCACAGCCTAATTCACCCCTCCACTTT.

The J gene is TRBJ1-5, the V gene TRBV2; D remains ambiguous. Trimming cost V 5 bases and J 3 bases, with 14 bases left between them. The CDR3 contains 15 residues. Germline CDR1 reads SNHLY; CDR2 reads FYNNEI. The CDR3 nucleotides are TGTGCCAGCAGTCCACAGACACAGAACAATCAGCCCCAGCATTTT. Encoded protein: CASSPQTQNNQPQHF.

The chain combines TRBV30 with TRBJ1-5; no reliable D call. CDR3 size: 13 residues. Trimming took off 1 base at V and 5 bases at J, with 9 bases between the two ends. Germline lookup yields CDR1 GTSNPN and CDR2 SVGIG (reference sequence). This chain's CDR3 is CAWSAGEDQPQHF. Written as DNA, the CDR3 is TGTGCCTGGAGTGCTGGGGAGGATCAGCCCCAGCATTTT.

This sequence joins TRBV6-5 and TRBJ1-1; D ambiguous. The CDR3 extends over 16 amino acids. Germline-derived CDR1 and CDR2 are MNHEY and SVGAGI. The V end lost 4 bases, the J end lost 3 bases, and 18 bases lay between the germline ends. Written as DNA, the CDR3 is TGTGCCAGCAGTTCGTTCGCTCCTACTTTATACACTGAAGCTTTCTTT. The encoded protein is CASSSFAPTLYTEAFF.

The chain has TRBV14 and TRBJ2-1, with TRBD2 as a possible D gene (6 bases). Deletions cut 0 bases from V and 0 bases from J, with 9 bases between. Germline CDR1 and CDR2: SGHDN and FVKESK. The CDR3 is made up of 16 amino acids. The CDR3 loop is CASSQDRGSSYNEQFF. CDR3 DNA sequence: TGTGCCAGCAGCCAAGATCGGGGGAGCTCCTACAATGAGCAGTTCTTC. The entire variable domain, with the rest obtained from reference TRBV14 and TRBJ2-1, is as follows: EAGVTQFPSHSVIEKGQTVTLRCDPISGHDNLYWYRRVMGKEIKFLLHFVKESKQDESGMPNNRFLAERTGGTYSTLKVQPAELEDSGVYFCASSQDRGSSYNEQFFGPGTRLTVL.

This rearrangement joins TRBV7-3 to TRBJ2-7, with 8 nucleotides matching TRBD2. The ends lost 5 bases at V and 4 bases at J; junction bases unmatched: 19. This CDR3 is built from 18 residues. Germline CDR1 is SGHTA and CDR2 is FQGTGA. The CDR3 DNA reads as TGTGCCAGCAGCCCAAATCCGGGACTAGTAGGTTATGGGTACGAGCAGTACTTC. This encodes CASSPNPGLVGYGYEQYF.

The CDR3 nucleotides are TGTGCCAGCAGCCAAAATATCAATCAGCCCCAGCATTTT. This encodes CASSQNINQPQHF. J is TRBJ1-5 and V is TRBV16, with unresolved D. With 2 bases removed from V and 3 bases from J, the gap between germline ends came to 5 bases. The CDR3 totals 13 residues. Germline V gives CDR1 KGHSY, CDR2 FQNENV.

V usage is TRBV5-5 and J usage is TRBJ2-3, with D possibly TRBD2 on 5 matching bases. This CDR3 contains 15 residues. V lost 2 bases and J 0 bases, leaving 10 bases between the germline ends. Germline V gene lookup returns CDR1 SGHKS and CDR2 YYEKEE (reference sequence). This CDR3 is CASSFVRASTDTQYF. In nucleotides, the CDR3 is TGTGCCAGCAGCTTCGTGAGGGCTAGCACAGATACGCAGTATTTT.

The gene calls are TRBV18 and TRBJ1-5; maybe TRBD1 (5 bases). This CDR3 is built from 14 residues. Germline assignment: CDR1 KGHSH and CDR2 LQKENI. V lost 3 bases and J 7 bases, leaving 13 bases between the germline ends. CDR3 DNA: TGTGCCAGCTCACCTTCAGGGCCCGCGCAGCCCCAGCATTTT. Protein sequence: CASSPSGPAQPQHF.

V is TRBV9 and J is TRBJ2-3; possible D gene TRBD1, 6 bases. V shed 4 bases and J shed 2 bases, with 20 bases lying between them. The V gene's germline CDR1 is SGDLS and CDR2 YYNGEE. The CDR3 is 17 amino acids. CDR3 nucleotide sequence: TGTGCCAGCAGCTTCGGTGGGGGCTCTTACCCCACAGATACGCAGTATTTT. Protein sequence: CASSFGGGSYPTDTQYF.